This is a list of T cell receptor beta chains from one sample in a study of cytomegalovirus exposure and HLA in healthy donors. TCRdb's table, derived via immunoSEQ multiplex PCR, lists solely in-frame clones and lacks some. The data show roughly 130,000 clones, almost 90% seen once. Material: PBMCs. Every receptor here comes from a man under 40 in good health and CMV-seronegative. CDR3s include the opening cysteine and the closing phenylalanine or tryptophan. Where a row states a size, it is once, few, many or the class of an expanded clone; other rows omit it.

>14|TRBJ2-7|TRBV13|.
CASSFTRAAGEQYF
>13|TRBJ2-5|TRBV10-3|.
CANIAGGPETQYF
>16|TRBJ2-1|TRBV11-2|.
CASSLELALTYNEQFF
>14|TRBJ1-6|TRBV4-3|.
CASSARRDVSPLHF
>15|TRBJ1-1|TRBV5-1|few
CASSPGVGVNTEAFF
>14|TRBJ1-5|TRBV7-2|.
CASSTPTGLQPQHF
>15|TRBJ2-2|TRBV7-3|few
CASGPGLANTGELFF
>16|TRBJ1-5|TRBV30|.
CAWREGQGVGNQPQHF
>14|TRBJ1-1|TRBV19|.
CASSIMTANTEAFF
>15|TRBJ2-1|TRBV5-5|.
CASSFSSGADNEQFF
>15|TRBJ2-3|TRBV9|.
CASSVLAGDTDTQYF
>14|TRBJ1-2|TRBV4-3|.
CASSQELGTYGYTF
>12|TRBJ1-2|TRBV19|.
CASRGDSDGYTF
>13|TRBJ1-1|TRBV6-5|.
CASSYLRSTEAFF
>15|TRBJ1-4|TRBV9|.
CASSVGVASNEKLFF
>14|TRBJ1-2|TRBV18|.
CASSGTVGSYGYTF